The 21 T cell receptor beta chains below all came from one sample that was sequenced in a study of blood T cells in healthy people across ages. Primers used in a second PCR of about 6 to 11 cycles were a sample-barcoded 5' primer and a J-beta primer mix. TCRdb ran MiXCR on the 5' RACE reads and lists one entry per CDR3 protein. The sample has around 900,000 distinct CDR3 sequences, more than 25% seen once; the top ten hold around 15%. Sequenced: blood. Source of these receptors: a woman aged 80 or older in good health.

This clonotype came up many times. The CDR3 sequence is CASSFSGGGYEQYF. As DNA, the CDR3 is TGTGCCAGCAGTTTTTCGGGCGGGGGGTACGAGCAGTACTTC. The gene calls are TRBV12-3 or TRBV12-4 and TRBJ2-7; 8 bases align to TRBD2. The junction had 5 bases not matched to a gene; V was cut back by 3 bases and J by 4 bases. The CDR3 is 14 residues long.

As to this clonotype: This may be a read error, as it is one base from a much larger clone. J is TRBJ1-2 and V is TRBV6-5, with D tentatively TRBD1 (6 bases). V lost 5 bases and J 5 bases, leaving 12 bases between the germline ends. In germline, CDR1 is MNHEY, CDR2 SVGAGI. This CDR3 region has 13 residues. DNA of the CDR3: TGTGCCAGCAGTACCGGGACACGATATGGCTACACCTTC. This translates into CASSTGTRYGYTF.

The chain employs TRBV5-1 and TRBJ2-6, with 16 bases that match TRBD2. Germline V gene data show CDR1 as SGHRS and CDR2 as YFSETQ. The V gene end was trimmed by 2 bases and the J gene end by 0 bases; junction bases not matched to a gene: 5. There are 20 residues in the CDR3. The DNA for the CDR3 is TGCGCCAGCAGCTTCGGGACTAGCGGGGGGGCTGGCTCTGGGGCCAACGTCCTGACTTTC. Its protein is CASSFGTSGGAGSGANVLTF.

This clonotype was detected ten times or more. This chain joins TRBV4-3 and TRBJ2-1, with D possibly being TRBD2 (7 bases). Per the germline V gene, CDR1 is LGHNA and CDR2 is YSLEER. The CDR3 sequence is 17 residues long. V lost 0 bases and J 6 bases, leaving 18 bases between the germline ends. The CDR3 sequence is CASSQDPDGGTLNEQFF. The CDR3 bases are TGCGCCAGCAGCCAAGATCCTGACGGGGGGACACTCAATGAGCAGTTCTTC.

This clonotype has ten or more counts. V and J are TRBV6-5 and TRBJ1-2; D gene unclear. The CDR3 is made up of 14 amino acids. Germline V gene lookup returns CDR1 MNHEY and CDR2 SVGAGI. V shed 0 bases and J shed 2 bases, with 7 bases lying between them. The CDR3 here is CASSYSSGNYGYTF. Here the CDR3 DNA reads TGTGCCAGCAGTTACTCGAGTGGGAACTATGGCTACACCTTC.

This clonotype has only a few counts. The chain couples TRBV25-1 to TRBJ2-5; TRBD1 might be the D (5 bases). Germline V gives CDR1 MGHDK, CDR2 SYGVNS. CDR3 length equals 17 residues. Deletions cut 1 base from V and 11 bases from J, with 26 bases between. The CDR3 region is CASSESRVRNLDNEQYF. Here the CDR3 DNA reads TGTGCCAGCAGTGAATCCAGGGTGAGGAATTTGGACAATGAGCAGTACTTC.

Concerning this clonotype itself: This may come from a read error, since a much larger clone is one base off. The CDR3 reads CVSSSGNGYTF. The CDR3 nucleotides read TGTGTCAGCAGTTCAGGGAATGGCTACACCTTC. The chain links TRBV6-5 to TRBJ1-2, with TRBD1 as a possible D gene (5 bases). From germline, CDR1 is MNHEY and CDR2 SVGAGI. The CDR3 extends over 11 amino acids.

This clonotype was counted a few times. The CDR3 DNA reads TGTGCCAGCAGTTCCCTTACCCGGGGCCCCAGCAATCAGCCCCAGCATTTT. Translating gives CASSSLTRGPSNQPQHF. This chain connects TRBV6-2 or TRBV6-3 to TRBJ1-5; possibly TRBD1 for D (5 bases). This CDR3 spans 17 amino acids. The germline V gene has CDR1 MNHEY and CDR2 SVGEGT. Trimming took 4 bases from V and 1 from J, leaving 17 bases between them.

As concerns this clonotype: This may be a read error, as it is one base from a much larger clone. J is TRBJ2-1 and V is TRBV28; 8 bases map to TRBD1. V lost 8 bases and J lost 8; bases outside the gene matches: 11. This CDR3 contains 14 residues. Per germline, CDR1 MDHEN and CDR2 SYDVKM. The chain's CDR3 is CASQRTGFGDEQFF. For the CDR3, the DNA is TGTGCCAGCCAGAGGACAGGGTTTGGGGATGAGCAGTTCTTC.

This clonotype has a handful of counts. The chain links TRBV2 to TRBJ1-2, with D possibly matching TRBD1 (6 bases). In germline, CDR1 is SNHLY, CDR2 FYNNEI. This CDR3 spans 14 amino acids. The germline V and J ends were trimmed by 3 bases and 12 bases, with 20 bases remaining between them. CDR3 nucleotide sequence: TGTGCCAGCAGTGAGGGGCCACAGGGAATGGGTCACACCTTC. Protein sequence: CASSEGPQGMGHTF.

In its sample, this clonotype was seen once. A read error may be the cause here, since a much bigger clone is one base away. The chain employs TRBV7-2 and TRBJ1-2, with 7 bases identical to TRBD1. The CDR3 sequence is 15 residues long. Germline V gives CDR1 SGHTA, CDR2 FQGNSA. V trimming: 2 bases; J trimming: 7 bases; junction bases outside the gene matches: 10. CDR3 in DNA: TGTACCAGCAGCTTATTTTGGAGCAGGGACAGTGGCTACACCTTC. It codes for CTSSLFWSRDSGYTF.

This clonotype was picked up a small number of times. A much larger clone lies a single base off, so this may be a read error. V gene TRBV12-3 or TRBV12-4 combines with J gene TRBJ2-7, with a tentative D call TRBD1 (6 bases). This CDR3 spans 16 amino acids. The DNA of the CDR3 is TGTGCCAGCAGTTCTCCCCCGGACAGATTAACCTACGAGCGGTACTTC. Protein sequence: CASSSPPDRLTYERYF.

There are many counts of this clonotype. Written as DNA, the CDR3 is TGTGCCAGCAGCCAAGGAGTAGGGACAGCCCATGGCTACACCTTC. It is translated as CASSQGVGTAHGYTF. The chain carries TRBV4-2 and TRBJ1-2, with 7 bases aligning to TRBD1. Trimming took 1 base from V and 6 from J; bases not matched to a gene: 8. Germline V lookup: CDR1 LGHNA, CDR2 YNFKEQ. The CDR3 loop spans 15 amino acids.

This clonotype was seen repeatedly, ten times or more. The J gene is TRBJ2-1, the V gene TRBV6-5; the D gene is possibly TRBD2 (5 bases). Germline CDR1 and CDR2: MNHEY and SVGAGI. V lost 2 bases and J lost 8, with 10 bases in between. The CDR3 sequence is 13 residues long. The CDR3, as DNA: TGTGCCAGCAGTTACCGAGCTAGCCATGAGCAGTTCTTC. Residues: CASSYRASHEQFF.

There are many counts of this clonotype. The chain recombines TRBV9 with TRBJ2-5; 7 nucleotides align to TRBD1. The V and J ends lost 4 bases and 0 bases, in that order; junction bases with no gene match: 12. Germline V gene sequence: CDR1 SGDLS, CDR2 YYNGEE. The CDR3 covers 17 residues. The CDR3 coding sequence is TGTGCCAGCAGCCTGACAGGGAATCCCCCCAACCAAGAGACCCAGTACTTC. Protein: CASSLTGNPPNQETQYF. The full variable domain, with the rest looked up from reference TRBV9 and TRBJ2-5, is DSGVTQTPKHLITATGQRVTLRCSPRSGDLSVYWYQQSLDQGLQFLIQYYNGEERAKGNILERFSAQQFPDLHSELNLSSLELGDSALYFCASSLTGNPPNQETQYFGPGTRLLVL.

The J gene is TRBJ2-5, the V gene TRBV7-9; D tentatively reads TRBD1 or TRBD2 (5 bases each). Germline V gives CDR1 SEHNR, CDR2 FQNEAQ (reference sequence). Trimming removed 6 bases from V and 11 bases from J, with 19 bases in between. The CDR3 runs 13 residues. In nucleotides, the CDR3 is TGTGCCAGCAGTTCCCAATCCATGGGGGAACAGTACTTC. Protein sequence: CASSSQSMGEQYF.

Worth noting for this clonotype: A much larger clone differs by one base, so this may be a read error. The chain links TRBV20-1 to TRBJ1-5; D possibly corresponds to TRBD1 (6 bases). CDR1 and CDR2 (germline): DFQATT, SNEGSKA (reference sequence). There are 14 residues in the CDR3. The CDR3 sequence: CSALTGNSNQLQHF. The CDR3 coding sequence is TGCAGTGCCTTAACAGGGAACAGCAATCAGCTCCAGCATTTT.

At least ten counts were recorded for this clonotype. The chain couples TRBV4-1 to TRBJ2-1, with D tentatively TRBD1 (6 bases). Germline V gene sequence: CDR1 MGHRA, CDR2 YSYEKL. The CDR3 sequence is 15 residues long. V was clipped by 2 bases and J by 5 bases, with 13 bases between them. This CDR3 reads CASSQWPGQNNEQFF. The CDR3 coding sequence is TGCGCCAGCAGCCAATGGCCCGGACAGAACAATGAGCAGTTCTTC.

Only a few counts were recorded for this clonotype. A much bigger clone sits one base away, suggesting this may be a read error. The rearrangement joins TRBV24-1 to TRBJ2-1; 10 positions agree with TRBD1. The CDR3 is 15 amino acids. CDR1 is KGHDR, CDR2 SFDVKD, per germline. CDR3 sequence: CATGDSGTGVDEQFF. In DNA, the CDR3 is TGTGCCACCGGTGACTCCGGGACAGGGGTGGATGAGCAGTTCTTC.

This clonotype has ten or more counts. The V call is TRBV27, the J call TRBJ1-2; D ambiguous. Germline V gives CDR1 MNHEY, CDR2 SMNVEV (reference sequence). Trimming pared 0 bases from V and 4 bases from J, leaving 12 bases between. The CDR3 runs 15 residues. In DNA form, the CDR3 reads TGTGCCAGCAGTTTATCTCGGGAGTATAGCTATGGCTACACCTTC. This encodes CASSLSREYSYGYTF.

This clonotype was picked up many times. The J gene is TRBJ1-6, the V gene TRBV6-5, with D possibly TRBD1 on 5 matching bases. The CDR3 covers 18 residues. The ends were cut back, 0 bases at V and 8 bases at J, with 20 bases in the middle. Germline assignment: CDR1 MNHEY and CDR2 SVGAGI. CDR3 nucleotides: TGTGCCAGCAGTTACTCGGCTCCGGGACGTAATTGGGATTCACCCCTCCACTTT. It is translated as CASSYSAPGRNWDSPLHF.